Listed here are 18 T cell receptor beta chains from one sample, sequenced in a study of T cell repertoires in cytomegalovirus infection. What these receptors recognize is not known. TCRdb ran MiXCR on the reads and lists one entry per CDR3 protein. The sample holds 650,000 to 900,000 distinct CDR3 sequences, 30% to 35% seen once. The sequencing here drew on cultured CD8+ T cells from PBMCs, taken from culture after CMV antigen stimulation. These receptors originate from a human donor in good health (CMV status not recorded). Some clones in this sample may be carry-over from other donors' samples.

The rearrangement joins TRBV12-5 to TRBJ2-3; D ambiguous. Trimming took 8 bases from V and 2 from J, leaving 14 bases between them. CDR1 and CDR2 from the germline V gene are LGHNT and FRNRAP. The CDR3 contains 14 residues. The CDR3 region is CASSLGYFTDTQYF. The DNA for the CDR3 is TGTGCTAGTTCCCTTGGCTACTTCACAGATACGCAGTATTTT. The complete variable domain, with remaining parts taken from reference TRBV12-5 and TRBJ2-3, reads DARVTQTPRHKVTEMGQEVTMRCQPILGHNTVFWYRQTMMQGLELLAYFRNRAPLDDSGMPKDRFSAEMPDATLATLKIQPSEPRDSAVYFCASSLGYFTDTQYFGPGTRLTVL.

J is TRBJ2-1 and V is TRBV28, with 10 bases that match TRBD2. Per the germline V gene, CDR1 is MDHEN and CDR2 is SYDVKM. CDR3 length: 16 residues. Trimming cost V 5 bases and J 1 base; bases outside gene matches: 5. The DNA of the CDR3 is TGTGCCAGCAGTGCCTTACTAGCGGGGTCCTACAATGAGCAGTTCTTC. Translated, it gives CASSALLAGSYNEQFF.

The CDR3 reads CASSLRTGRGGYTF. The CDR3 nucleotides read TGTGCCAGCAGCCTACGGACAGGGAGAGGTGGCTACACCTTC. This chain uses TRBV7-6 with TRBJ1-2; 8 bases align to TRBD1. Per the germline V gene, CDR1 is SGHVS and CDR2 is FNYEAQ. After removal of 5 bases from V and 7 bases from J, the junction contained 9 bases not matched to a gene. The CDR3 runs 14 residues.

This chain links TRBV6-6 with TRBJ1-2, with TRBD1 identical over 7 bases. From germline, CDR1 is MNHNY and CDR2 SVGAGI (reference sequence). CDR3 length: 15 residues. The junction had 14 bases not matched to a gene; V was cut back by 7 bases and J by 6 bases. Written as DNA, the CDR3 is TGTGCCAGCACAGGAAACAGGGGTAGAAATGATGGCTACACCTTC. It specifies CASTGNRGRNDGYTF.

The table lists this clonotype with a few counts. This chain links TRBV7-8 with TRBJ2-5; no clear D gene. V lost 4 bases and J lost 5, with 14 bases in between. The CDR3 is made up of 14 amino acids. Germline CDR1 reads SGHVS; CDR2 reads FQNEAQ. CDR3 region: CASSWPVSLETQYF. The CDR3 nucleotides are TGTGCCAGCAGCTGGCCAGTGAGTCTGGAGACCCAGTACTTC. Using reference TRBV7-8 and TRBJ2-5 for the parts outside the CDR3, the full variable domain is GAGVSQSPRYKVAKRGQDVALRCDPISGHVSLFWYQQALGQGPEFLTYFQNEAQLDKSGLPSDRFFAERPEGSVSTLKIQRTQQEDSAVYLCASSWPVSLETQYFGPGTRLLVL.

This clonotype was detected a few times. This chain connects TRBV2 to TRBJ2-7; D gene ambiguous. The germline V gene has CDR1 SNHLY and CDR2 FYNNEI. The CDR3 spans 13 residues. V gave up 2 bases and J gave up 2 bases, with 7 bases separating them. The CDR3 DNA follows: TGTGCCAGCAGTGAATCCCTACCCTACGAGCAGTACTTC. This translates into CASSESLPYEQYF.

This clonotype was counted between two and nine times. This chain uses TRBV19 with TRBJ2-2, with 8 bases lining up with TRBD1. Germline assignment: CDR1 LNHDA and CDR2 SQIVND (reference sequence). The CDR3 extends over 16 amino acids. V lost 5 bases to trimming and J lost 6 bases; unmatched junction nucleotides: 11. The DNA for the CDR3 is TGTGCCAGTAGTTCCGGGACAGGACATCCCCCCGGGGAGCTGTTTTTT. This encodes CASSSGTGHPPGELFF. The entire variable domain, with the rest obtained from reference TRBV19 and TRBJ2-2, is as follows: DGGITQSPKYLFRKEGQNVTLSCEQNLNHDAMYWYRQDPGQGLRLIYYSQIVNDFQKGDIAEGYSVSREKKESFPLTVTSAQKNPTAFYLCASSSGTGHPPGELFFGEGSRLTVL.

V is TRBV19 and J is TRBJ2-7, with 8 positions matching TRBD1. Germline CDR1 is LNHDA and CDR2 is SQIVND (reference sequence). This CDR3 has 14 residues. V dropped 4 bases and J dropped 6; count of bases not matched to a gene: 8. The CDR3 loop is CASSTYSGGFEQYF. The CDR3 DNA is TGTGCCAGTAGTACATACTCAGGGGGCTTCGAGCAGTACTTC.

The CDR3 region has the DNA TGCAGTGCCGGAGGTAGAAACATGAACACTGAAGCTTTCTTT. Its protein product is CSAGGRNMNTEAFF. The chain combines TRBV20-1 with TRBJ1-1; D gene ambiguous. V was cut by 6 bases and J by 0 bases, with 14 bases left in between. Looked up from germline, CDR1 is DFQATT and CDR2 is SNEGSKA (reference sequence). CDR3 length equals 14 residues.

This clonotype was detected ten times or more. V usage is TRBV7-2 and J usage is TRBJ2-2; D might be TRBD2 (6 bases). This CDR3 is 17 amino acids long. V shed 7 bases and J shed 7 bases, with 25 bases lying between them. Germline lookup yields CDR1 SGHTA and CDR2 FQGNSA. CDR3 residues: CASNWGTSFGLGGELFF. The CDR3 DNA is TGTGCCAGCAATTGGGGGACTTCTTTCGGCTTAGGCGGGGAGCTGTTTTTT.

The rearrangement links TRBV6-6 to TRBJ1-6; D uncertain. V was pared by 0 bases and J by 8 bases, with 8 bases between. CDR3 length: 14 residues. CDR1 is MNHNY and CDR2 is SVGAGI in the germline V gene (reference sequence). CDR3 DNA sequence: TGTGCCAGCAGTTACTCGACTGGGGATTCACCCCTCCACTTT. Residues: CASSYSTGDSPLHF.

This clonotype came up a few times. This chain links TRBV15 with TRBJ2-3; TRBD2 matches 9 bases. Germline CDR1 is LNHNV and CDR2 is YYDKDF (reference sequence). V trimming: 0 bases; J trimming: 4 bases; junction bases outside the gene matches: 2. The CDR3 sequence is 15 residues long. The CDR3 bases are TGTGCCACCAGCAGAGAGCGCGGGGGGGCAGATACGCAGTATTTT. This sequence encodes CATSRERGGADTQYF.

V is TRBV20-1 and J is TRBJ1-2; possible D gene TRBD1, 6 bases. V was clipped by 2 bases and J by 4 bases, with 8 bases between them. This CDR3 contains 12 residues. CDR1 and CDR2 (germline): DFQATT, SNEGSKA (reference sequence). As DNA, the CDR3 is TGCAGTGCTAGATGGACAGTCTATGGCTACACCTTC. The encoded protein is CSARWTVYGYTF.

This chain links TRBV29-1 with TRBJ1-1, with 10 bases aligning to TRBD1. Unmatched junction bases numbered 6, after V lost 7 bases and J lost 7 bases. This CDR3 is 12 amino acids long. Germline V CDR1 and CDR2: SQVTM, ANQGSEA. CDR3 in DNA: TGCAGCGCCCGGGACAGGGGTTTTGAAGCTTTCTTT. It is translated as CSARDRGFEAFF.

The chain couples TRBV9 to TRBJ2-5, with D uncertain. CDR1 SGDLS and CDR2 YYNGEE come from the germline V gene. The CDR3 has 13 amino acids. V shed 1 base and J shed 2 bases, with 6 bases lying between them. The CDR3 loop is CASSVRPQETQYF. CDR3 coding DNA: TGTGCCAGCAGCGTACGGCCGCAAGAGACCCAGTACTTC.

The chain employs TRBV12-3 or TRBV12-4 and TRBJ1-1; tentative D call: TRBD1 (5 bases). The CDR3 has 12 residues. The V end was cut by 3 bases, the J end by 7 bases, with 9 bases between. Written as DNA, the CDR3 is TGTGCCAGCAGTTTGGGGGACCATGAAGCTTTCTTT. This encodes CASSLGDHEAFF.

The V call is TRBV12-3 or TRBV12-4, the J call TRBJ2-7; 8 bases align to TRBD1. The J segment lost 2 bases and the V segment lost 6 bases, leaving 15 bases of the junction unmatched. The CDR3 contains 17 residues. The chain's CDR3 is CASRYDLPDRGTYEQYF. The DNA of the CDR3 is TGTGCCAGCAGATACGACCTCCCCGACAGGGGTACCTACGAGCAGTACTTC.

This clonotype was counted a few times. This sequence joins TRBV7-9 and TRBJ1-1; the D is unclear. The V and J ends lost 7 bases and 1 base respectively, with 7 bases between them. Germline V gives CDR1 SEHNR, CDR2 FQNEAQ (reference sequence). The CDR3 contains 12 residues. CDR3 protein: CASITRNTEAFF. The CDR3 DNA is TGTGCCAGCATCACCAGGAACACTGAAGCTTTCTTT.